The 15 T cell receptor beta chains below come from one sample, sequenced in a study of blood T cell repertoires in COVID-19. Here immunoSEQ multiplex PCR was the method, and the copy in TCRdb shows in-frame clones only, minus some. In the table there are some 190,000 clones, approximately 90% of which are singletons. The sample comprised peripheral blood. These receptors were obtained from a human donor in a cohort sampled during active COVID-19.

This clone was recorded only once. This rearrangement joins TRBV11-2 to TRBJ2-3; unclear D gene. Germline-derived CDR1 and CDR2 are SGHAT and FQNNGV. The CDR3 covers 14 residues. Deletions cut 0 bases from V and 2 bases from J, with 6 bases between. The CDR3 sequence is CASSLELYTDTQYF. As DNA, the CDR3 is TGTGCCAGCAGCTTAGAACTATACACAGATACGCAGTATTTT.

This rearrangement joins TRBV11-2 to TRBJ2-1, with D maybe TRBD1 (5 bases). Trimming left V 0 bases short and J 2 bases short, with 17 bases between. CDR1 and CDR2 from the germline V gene are SGHAT and FQNNGV. CDR3 size: 18 residues. The CDR3 bases are TGTGCCAGCAGCTTAGAGAGAAAAGGATGGGGCACCTACAATGAGCAGTTCTTC. This encodes CASSLERKGWGTYNEQFF.

The chain couples TRBV5-5 to TRBJ1-1, with 7 bases fitting TRBD1. This CDR3 is built from 15 residues. Germline CDR1 and CDR2: SGHKS and YYEKEE (reference sequence). After removal of 4 bases from V and 2 bases from J, the junction contained 8 bases not matched to a gene. CDR3 region: CASSPWDSDNTEAFF. The CDR3 DNA is TGTGCCAGCAGCCCCTGGGACAGTGATAACACTGAAGCTTTCTTT.

DNA of the CDR3: TGTGCCAGCAGCTTTGGGACTGGAAAATCCTATGGCTACACCTTC. This encodes CASSFGTGKSYGYTF. J is TRBJ1-2 and V is TRBV11-2; TRBD1 is a possible D gene (5 bases). This CDR3 has 15 residues. Trimming took off 3 bases at V and 4 bases at J, with 15 bases between the two ends. In germline, CDR1 is SGHAT, CDR2 FQNNGV.

The gene calls are TRBV6-2 or TRBV6-3 and TRBJ1-1; D unresolved. Germline values: CDR1 MNHEY, CDR2 SVGEGT. CDR3 length: 13 amino acids. The V end lost 0 bases, the J end lost 5 bases, and 7 bases lay between the germline ends. The CDR3 region is CASSYSRDTEAFF. CDR3 DNA: TGTGCCAGCAGTTACTCACGGGATACTGAAGCTTTCTTT.

V is TRBV18 and J is TRBJ1-2; no reliable D call. Per germline, CDR1 KGHSH and CDR2 LQKENI. The V gene lost 6 bases and the J gene lost 4 bases, with 15 bases spanning the gap. This CDR3 is 14 amino acids long. In DNA form, the CDR3 reads TGTGCCAGCTCCAGCAATGGAGGCTTCTATGGCTACACCTTC. Translated, it gives CASSSNGGFYGYTF.

The chain combines TRBV7-7 with TRBJ2-5; 11 bases are a match to TRBD2. Germline V gene data show CDR1 as SSHAT and CDR2 as FNYEAQ (reference sequence). CDR3 length equals 15 residues. J lost 5 bases, V lost 5 bases, and 7 bases had no gene match. CDR3 sequence reads: CASSGTSGSWETQYF. The CDR3 nucleotides read TGTGCCAGCAGCGGCACTAGCGGGAGTTGGGAGACCCAGTACTTC.

This clone was seen a handful of times. This rearrangement joins TRBV2 to TRBJ1-6, with D unclear. CDR3 length: 15 amino acids. The germline CDR1 and CDR2 sequences are SNHLY and FYNNEI. With 1 base removed from V and 3 bases from J, the gap between germline ends came to 7 bases. CDR3 residues: CASSEEQFYNSPLHF. CDR3 DNA sequence: TGTGCCAGCAGTGAAGAACAGTTCTATAATTCACCCCTCCACTTT.

The chain is built from TRBV6-1 and TRBJ1-5; perhaps TRBD1 as D (6 bases). The CDR3 is 14 residues long. Trimming pared 3 bases from V and 7 bases from J, leaving 13 bases between. Germline V gene lookup returns CDR1 MNHNS and CDR2 SASEGT. The CDR3 DNA sequence: TGTGCCAGCAGTGATACAGGGTTGGGGCAGCCCCAGCATTTT. The encoded protein is CASSDTGLGQPQHF.

As DNA, the CDR3 is TGTGCCAGCAGCCGGACAGCTTCTCTCTATGGCTACACCTTC. Translation: CASSRTASLYGYTF. The rearrangement uses TRBV9 and TRBJ1-2; a possible D gene is TRBD1 (6 bases). Germline loops: CDR1 SGDLS, CDR2 YYNGEE. With 4 bases removed from V and 4 bases from J, the gap between germline ends came to 14 bases. This CDR3 spans 14 amino acids. Filled out from reference TRBV9 and TRBJ1-2, the complete variable domain reads DSGVTQTPKHLITATGQRVTLRCSPRSGDLSVYWYQQSLDQGLQFLIQYYNGEERAKGNILERFSAQQFPDLHSELNLSSLELGDSALYFCASSRTASLYGYTFGSGTRLTVV.

This chain uses TRBV5-4 with TRBJ1-6; D not certain. Germline CDR1 is SGHNT and CDR2 is YYREEE (reference sequence). The CDR3 extends over 14 amino acids. The V gene lost 0 bases and the J gene lost 5 bases, with 6 bases spanning the gap. As DNA, the CDR3 is TGTGCCAGCAGCTTGGATAGAAATAATTCACCCCTCCACTTT. Protein sequence: CASSLDRNNSPLHF.

The chain links TRBV28 to TRBJ2-7; perhaps TRBD2 as D (6 bases). Germline values: CDR1 MDHEN, CDR2 SYDVKM. Trimming took 6 bases from V and 0 from J, leaving 9 bases between them. This CDR3 is 13 amino acids long. The CDR3 region has the DNA TGTGCCAGCAGGGAGGGCAGCTCCTACGAGCAGTACTTC. Translating gives CASREGSSYEQYF.

The chain carries TRBV19 and TRBJ2-2; no reliable D call. Germline assignment: CDR1 LNHDA and CDR2 SQIVND (reference sequence). The CDR3 consists of 14 residues. Deletions cut 5 bases from V and 7 bases from J, with 14 bases between. The CDR3 loop is CASSGQSLVGELFF. DNA for the CDR3: TGTGCCAGTAGTGGTCAAAGCCTGGTCGGGGAGCTGTTTTTT.

The rearrangement links TRBV6-2 or TRBV6-3 to TRBJ1-5; possibly TRBD1 for D (5 bases). Germline V lookup: CDR1 MNHEY, CDR2 SVGEGT. The CDR3 runs 15 residues. V was trimmed by 6 bases and J by 5 bases, leaving 17 bases between them. Here the CDR3 reads CASSKGYRLYQPQHF. CDR3 DNA: TGTGCCAGCAGCAAAGGGTACAGGCTGTATCAGCCCCAGCATTTT.

The genes are TRBV5-6 and TRBJ2-7, with a weak D call TRBD1 (7 bases). Germline V lookup: CDR1 SGHDT, CDR2 YYEEEE. The CDR3 is 14 amino acids. V gave up 6 bases and J gave up 3 bases, with 16 bases separating them. The CDR3 sequence: CASTAQGTLYEQYF. The CDR3 DNA sequence: TGTGCCAGCACAGCACAGGGGACTCTCTACGAGCAGTACTTC.